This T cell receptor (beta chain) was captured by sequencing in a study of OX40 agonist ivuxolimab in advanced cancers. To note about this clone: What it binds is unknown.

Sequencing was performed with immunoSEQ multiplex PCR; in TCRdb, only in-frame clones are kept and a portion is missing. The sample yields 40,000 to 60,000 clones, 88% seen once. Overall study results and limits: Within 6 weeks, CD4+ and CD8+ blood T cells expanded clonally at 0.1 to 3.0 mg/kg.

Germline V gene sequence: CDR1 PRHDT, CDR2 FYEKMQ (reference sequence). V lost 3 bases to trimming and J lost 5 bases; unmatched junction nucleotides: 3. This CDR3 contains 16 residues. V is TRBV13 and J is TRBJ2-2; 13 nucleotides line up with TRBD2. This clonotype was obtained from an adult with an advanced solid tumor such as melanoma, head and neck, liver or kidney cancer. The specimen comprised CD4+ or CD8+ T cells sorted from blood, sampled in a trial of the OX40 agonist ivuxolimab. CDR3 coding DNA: TGTGCCAGCAGCTTCCCGGGACTAGCGGGAACCGGGGAGCTGTTTTTT. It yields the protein CASSFPGLAGTGELFF. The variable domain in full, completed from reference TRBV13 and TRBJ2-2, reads AAGVIQSPRHLIKEKRETATLKCYPIPRHDTVYWYQQGPGQDPQFLISFYEKMQSDKGSIPDRFSAQQFSDYHSELNMSSLELGDSALYFCASSFPGLAGTGELFFGEGSRLTVL.